The T cell receptor (beta chain) under discussion was sequenced for a study of blood T cell repertoires in COVID-19 (dated by TCRdb to the early 2020s). Background for the entire study: Collaborator samples came from the United States, Italy and Spain and covered acute and convalescent phases of COVID-19. The prospective study material was composed of cDNA or gDNA derived from T cells, B-cell-depleted T cells, or PBMCs. Subjects who had been exposed to COVID-19, were actively infected with it, or had recovered from it provided the deeply sampled blood TCRbeta repertoires that made up the dataset. The repertoires were released in a freely available public database intended as a resource for research on the immune response to SARS-CoV-2. Samples were obtained from the ongoing ImmuneRACE study (first 160 participants) and from some 1,200 subjects provided by 6 global collaborators. The sample metadata nearly always contained a de-identified subject ID, COVID-19 status, age in years and sex. HLA class I and class II types, where available, came from metadata supplied by the sample provider rather than from assay-based typing. Overall study outcomes, separate from this receptor: Clinical and demographic metadata were provided uncurated, with the amount varying by source and participant.

The immunoSEQ Assay, a bias-controlled multiplex PCR, was used to amplify TCRbeta CDR3 regions from genomic DNA. Concerning the study's data processing: Nucleated cell counts per sample were estimated from amplification of reference gene primers within the assay. Sequence reads were collapsed and filtered to measure the absolute abundance of every unique TCRbeta CDR3 rearrangement. For each sample, productive Simpson clonality was calculated as the square root of Simpson's diversity index across productive rearrangements. TCRdb mirrors the immuneACCESS table, restricted to in-frame sequences. Some clones are absent from its copies; in checked studies, under half trace to an unresolved V gene, and the reason for the others is unknown. V, J and clone size are those of that table, while D and trimming were read from the DNA. The sample yields 140,000 or so clones; about four fifths were counted once. The ten largest make up around 3.1% of the sample.

Here V drops 2 bases and J drops 4 bases, and the junction holds 7 bases not matched to any gene. The germline V gene sets CDR1 to ENHRY and CDR2 to SYGVKD. The CDR3 measures 15 amino acids from cysteine to phenylalanine. The sequence is cut down to CDR3 DNA, 45 bases in frame from base 1. With respect to this clone: What this receptor recognizes is not known. No much larger clone is present one base from it, and per-base qualities are unavailable.

The collaborating institutions used their own protocols to collect whole blood in K2EDTA tubes. For TCRbeta analysis, collaborators shipped samples in one of three forms: frozen whole blood, isolated PBMCs, or DNA extracted from either of those sample types. What was sequenced was peripheral blood. This chain joins TRBV10-3 to TRBJ1-1; 7 central bases correspond to TRBD1. The receptor comes from a woman older than 75 with acute or convalescent COVID-19. The nucleotide sequence is TGTGCCATCAGTGAGCCGACCGGACAGGCCACTGAAGCTTTCTTT. Its coded protein is CAISEPTGQATEAFF.